This T cell receptor beta chain is from a study of T cell changes during pregnancy in multiple sclerosis. There are 16 residues in the CDR3. The V end was cut by 5 bases, the J end by 0 bases, with 14 bases between. CDR1 is SGHRS, CDR2 YFSETQ, per germline. Using immunoSEQ multiplex PCR, the repertoire was profiled, and TCRdb retains in-frame clones only, with some absent. Of 25,000 to 35,000 clones in the sample, 92% are singletons; the top ten hold 4.8%. The V and J genes are TRBV5-1 and TRBJ2-2; perhaps TRBD1 as D (5 bases). This sequence was found in a female donor in good health, enrolled as a control in a pregnancy study. This sample comprised peripheral blood, obtained in the first trimester of pregnancy. CDR3: CASRPGQIANTGELFF. The CDR3, as DNA: TGCGCCAGCAGGCCCGGACAAATAGCGAACACCGGGGAGCTGTTTTTT.